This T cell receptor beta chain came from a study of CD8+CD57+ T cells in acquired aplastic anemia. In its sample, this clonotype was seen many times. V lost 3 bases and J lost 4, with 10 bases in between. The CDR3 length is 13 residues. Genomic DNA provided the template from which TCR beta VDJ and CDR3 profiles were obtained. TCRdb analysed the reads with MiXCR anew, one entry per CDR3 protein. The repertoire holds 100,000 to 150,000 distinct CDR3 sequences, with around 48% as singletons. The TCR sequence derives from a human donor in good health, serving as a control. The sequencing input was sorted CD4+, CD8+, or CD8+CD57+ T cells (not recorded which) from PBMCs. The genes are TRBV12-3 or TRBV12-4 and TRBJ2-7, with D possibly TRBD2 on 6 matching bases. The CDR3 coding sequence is TGTGCCAGCAGTTTGTGGGGGGTTTACGAGCAGTACTTC. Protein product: CASSLWGVYEQYF.